This T cell receptor beta chain was recorded in a study of blood T cell repertoires in COVID-19. This clone has just one count. The V gene end was trimmed by 6 bases and the J gene end by 3 bases; junction bases not matched to a gene: 4. CDR1 SGHAT and CDR2 FQNNGV come from the germline V gene. This CDR3 spans 15 amino acids. Sequenced by immunoSEQ multiplex PCR; TCRdb stores in-frame clones only, minus some. The sample has more than 300,000 clones; approximately 87% are singletons. The source of this sequence is a man aged 35-49 years in a cohort exposed to, infected with or recovered from COVID-19 (not recorded which). The chain combines TRBV11-2 with TRBJ2-7, with 14 nucleotides matching TRBD2. The sample taken for sequencing was PBMCs or T cells enriched from blood (not recorded which). The CDR3 is CASRLTSGRDYEQYF. The CDR3 bases are TGTGCCAGCAGACTGACTAGCGGGAGGGACTACGAGCAGTACTTC. The whole variable domain, remainder taken from reference TRBV11-2 and TRBJ2-7, is EAGVAQSPRYKIIEKRQSVAFWCNPISGHATLYWYQQILGQGPKLLIQFQNNGVVDDSQLPKDRFSAERLKGVDSTLKIQPAKLEDSAVYLCASRLTSGRDYEQYFGPGTRLTVT.